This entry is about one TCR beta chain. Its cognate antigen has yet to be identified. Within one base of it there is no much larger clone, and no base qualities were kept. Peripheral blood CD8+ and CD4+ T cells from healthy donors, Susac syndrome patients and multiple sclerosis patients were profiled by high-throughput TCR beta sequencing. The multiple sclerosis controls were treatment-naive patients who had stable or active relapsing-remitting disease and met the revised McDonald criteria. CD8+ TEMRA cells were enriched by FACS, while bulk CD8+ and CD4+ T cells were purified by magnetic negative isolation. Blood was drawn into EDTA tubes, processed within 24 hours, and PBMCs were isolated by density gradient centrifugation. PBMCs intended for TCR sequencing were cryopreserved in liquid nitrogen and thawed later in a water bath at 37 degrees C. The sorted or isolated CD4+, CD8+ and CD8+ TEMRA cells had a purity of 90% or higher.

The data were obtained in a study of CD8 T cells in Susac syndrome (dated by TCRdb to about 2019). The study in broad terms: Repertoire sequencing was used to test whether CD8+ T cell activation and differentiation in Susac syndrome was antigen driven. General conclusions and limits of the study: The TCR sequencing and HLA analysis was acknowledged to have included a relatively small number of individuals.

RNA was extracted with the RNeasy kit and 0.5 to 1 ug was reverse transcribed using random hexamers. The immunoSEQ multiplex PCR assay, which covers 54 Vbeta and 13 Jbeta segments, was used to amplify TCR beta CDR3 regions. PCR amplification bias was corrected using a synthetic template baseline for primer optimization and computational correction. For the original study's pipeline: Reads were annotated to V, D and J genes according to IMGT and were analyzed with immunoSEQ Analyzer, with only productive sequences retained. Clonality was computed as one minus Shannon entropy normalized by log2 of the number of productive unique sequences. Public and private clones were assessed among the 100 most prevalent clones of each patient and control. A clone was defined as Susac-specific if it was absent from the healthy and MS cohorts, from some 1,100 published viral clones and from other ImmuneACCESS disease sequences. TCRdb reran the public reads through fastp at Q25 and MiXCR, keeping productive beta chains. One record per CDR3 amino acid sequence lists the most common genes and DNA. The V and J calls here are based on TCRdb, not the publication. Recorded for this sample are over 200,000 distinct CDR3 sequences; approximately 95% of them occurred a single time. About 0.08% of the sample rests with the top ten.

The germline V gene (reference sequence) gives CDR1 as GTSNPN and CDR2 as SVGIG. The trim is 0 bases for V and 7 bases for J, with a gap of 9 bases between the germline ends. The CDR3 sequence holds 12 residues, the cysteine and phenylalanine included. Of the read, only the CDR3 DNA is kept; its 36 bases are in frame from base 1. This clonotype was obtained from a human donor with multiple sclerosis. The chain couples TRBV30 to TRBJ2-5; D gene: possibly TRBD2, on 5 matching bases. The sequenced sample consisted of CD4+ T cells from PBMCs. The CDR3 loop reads CAWSVLALTQYF. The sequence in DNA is TGTGCCTGGAGTGTATTAGCGTTGACCCAGTACTTC. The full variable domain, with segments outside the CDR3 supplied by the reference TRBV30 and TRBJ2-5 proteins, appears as SQTIHQWPATLVQPVGSPLSLECTVEGTSNPNLYWYRQAAGRGLQLLFYSVGIGQISSEVPQNLSASRPQDRQFILSSKKLLLSDSGFYLCAWSVLALTQYFGPGTRLLVL.